The 4 T cell receptor beta chains listed next were all sequenced from one sample in a study of blood T cells in healthy people across ages. Then a second PCR, running roughly 7 to 12 cycles, was carried out with a sample-barcoded 5' primer and a J-beta primer mix. MiXCR, run by TCRdb on the 5' RACE reads, gives a single entry per CDR3 protein. The data contain about 780,000 distinct CDR3 sequences, about half of them singletons. Material: blood. These receptors were obtained from a man aged 80 or over in good health.

The gene calls are TRBV20-1 and TRBJ2-3; D is perhaps TRBD2 (5 bases). The V gene lost 6 bases and the J gene lost 5 bases, with 21 bases spanning the gap. CDR3 length: 15 residues. Looked up from germline, CDR1 is DFQATT and CDR2 is SNEGSKA (reference sequence). CDR3 residues: CSALPGLLEGDTQYF. The CDR3 coding sequence is TGCAGTGCCCTGCCTGGGCTACTCGAGGGAGATACGCAGTATTTT.

This clonotype has just a few counts. This chain connects TRBV12-3 or TRBV12-4 to TRBJ2-3, with 9 bases identical to TRBD1. CDR3 length: 15 residues. Losses at the gene ends were 8 bases for V and 5 bases for J; bases not matched to a gene: 11. In DNA, the CDR3 is TGTGCCAGCCCTAGGGACAGGGCACCCCGAGATACGCAGTATTTT. The encoded protein is CASPRDRAPRDTQYF.

The rearrangement joins TRBV13 to TRBJ1-6; 9 bases are shared with TRBD1. Germline CDR1 is PRHDT and CDR2 is FYEKMQ (reference sequence). V lost 6 bases, J lost 9 bases, and 6 bases stayed unmatched. The CDR3 runs 14 residues. The CDR3 DNA sequence: TGTGCCAGCAGGTCGGGACAGGGAAGTTCACCCCTCCACTTT. Amino acid sequence: CASRSGQGSSPLHF.

This clonotype was observed a single time. The chain links TRBV4-3 to TRBJ2-3; the D is unclear. The CDR3 extends over 13 amino acids. Germline V CDR1 and CDR2: LGHNA, YSLEER. The V and J ends lost 3 bases and 3 bases respectively, with 7 bases between them. CDR3 loop: CASSQGNTDTQYF. The CDR3 coding sequence is TGCGCCAGCAGCCAGGGTAATACAGATACGCAGTATTTT.